Below, 19 T cell receptor beta chains from the same sample are listed, as sequenced in a study of T-cell memory formation after mild COVID-19. Each CDR3 protein is one row after TCRdb ran MiXCR on the 5' RACE reads. The sample contains 170,000 or so distinct CDR3 sequences, 20% to 25% of which appear only once. The sample taken for sequencing was PBMCs or a T cell subset sorted from them (not recorded which). These receptor sequences come from an adult woman who had mild COVID-19 (a few samples of this study predate the infection). Cell type and time point are not known.

V gene TRBV9 combines with J gene TRBJ1-2; D unclear. Trimming pared 6 bases from V and 0 bases from J, leaving 15 bases between. CDR1 is SGDLS, CDR2 YYNGEE, per germline. This CDR3 spans 15 amino acids. CDR3 bases: TGTGCCAGCACCTCCCCCACGGACCCTAACTATGGCTACACCTTC. Its translation is CASTSPTDPNYGYTF.

The table lists this clonotype with a few counts. The chain couples TRBV9 to TRBJ2-1, with 12 bases that match TRBD2. This CDR3 spans 16 amino acids. Germline V lookup: CDR1 SGDLS, CDR2 YYNGEE. V dropped 3 bases and J dropped 4; count of bases not matched to a gene: 5. CDR3 nucleotide sequence: TGTGCCAGCAGCGGCCCGGGACTAGCGGGTTACAATGAGCAGTTCTTC. Translation gives CASSGPGLAGYNEQFF.

This clonotype was detected a few times. This rearrangement joins TRBV20-1 to TRBJ1-1; D call uncertain. From germline, CDR1 is DFQATT and CDR2 SNEGSKA (reference sequence). V dropped 6 bases and J dropped 4 bases, with 9 bases sitting between them. The CDR3 has 11 residues. This chain's CDR3 is CSAIVITEAFF. In DNA form, the CDR3 reads TGCAGTGCGATCGTCATCACTGAAGCTTTCTTT.

The table lists this clonotype with many counts. The CDR3: CASSPGDHWGETQYF. The CDR3 DNA is TGCGCCAGCAGCCCGGGGGATCATTGGGGGGAGACCCAGTACTTC. The chain is built from TRBV4-1 and TRBJ2-5; weak D call: TRBD2 (6 bases). This CDR3 is 15 amino acids long. Germline CDR1 is MGHRA and CDR2 is YSYEKL. V lost 4 bases, J lost 5 bases, and 17 bases lay in between.

This clonotype was seen a few times. The chain's CDR3 is CASSLATWRGNTIYF. The DNA for the CDR3 is TGTGCCAGCAGCTTAGCAACATGGCGCGGAAACACCATATATTTT. The chain uses TRBV7-8 and TRBJ1-3; no clear D. The CDR3 is made up of 15 amino acids. CDR1 is SGHVS, CDR2 FQNEAQ, per germline. Trimming shortened V by 0 bases and J by 4 bases, and 10 bases separated the two germline ends. The variable domain in full, completed from reference TRBV7-8 and TRBJ1-3, reads GAGVSQSPRYKVAKRGQDVALRCDPISGHVSLFWYQQALGQGPEFLTYFQNEAQLDKSGLPSDRFFAERPEGSVSTLKIQRTQQEDSAVYLCASSLATWRGNTIYFGEGSWLTVV.

This chain uses TRBV29-1 with TRBJ2-7; D gene ambiguous. Trimming stripped 3 bases from V and 1 base from J, with 10 bases between. The CDR3 has 13 amino acids. Germline loops: CDR1 SQVTM, CDR2 ANQGSEA. The CDR3 DNA reads TGCAGCGTTGAGCTCTCCGGTTCCTACGAGCAGTACTTC. It encodes CSVELSGSYEQYF.

This clonotype came up a few times. The rearrangement joins TRBV5-1 to TRBJ2-3, with 8 positions matching TRBD2. The V gene end was trimmed by 5 bases and the J gene end by 5 bases; junction bases not matched to a gene: 7. This CDR3 is built from 14 residues. CDR1 is SGHRS, CDR2 YFSETQ, per germline. CDR3 sequence reads: CASSSGVPGDTQYF. In DNA form, the CDR3 reads TGCGCCAGCAGTAGCGGGGTCCCCGGAGATACGCAGTATTTT.

V usage is TRBV7-8 and J usage is TRBJ2-2; D remains unclear. The CDR3 length is 14 residues. The V end lost 1 base, the J end lost 6 bases, and 9 bases lay between the germline ends. The germline CDR1 and CDR2 sequences are SGHVS and FQNEAQ. The CDR3 spells CASSLVGESGELFF. For the CDR3, the DNA is TGTGCCAGCAGCTTAGTTGGGGAATCCGGGGAGCTGTTTTTT.

This clonotype was seen a few times. This chain links TRBV6-2 or TRBV6-3 with TRBJ2-1; 7 nucleotides match TRBD1. The ends lost 8 bases at V and 2 bases at J; junction bases unmatched: 6. CDR3 length: 14 amino acids. CDR1 and CDR2 (germline): MNHEY, SVGEGT. The CDR3 region is CASEGTAPYNEQFF. CDR3 nucleotides: TGTGCCAGCGAGGGGACAGCCCCCTACAATGAGCAGTTCTTC.

The V and J genes are TRBV7-3 and TRBJ1-1, with 7 bases aligning to TRBD1. The CDR3 covers 13 residues. Germline V gene data show CDR1 as SGHTA and CDR2 as FQGTGA. V lost 5 bases and J lost 3; bases outside the gene matches: 3. The CDR3 region has the DNA TGTGCCAGCAGCCCCACAGGGGACACTGAAGCTTTCTTT. Its translation is CASSPTGDTEAFF.

This clonotype was picked up a small number of times. The chain recombines TRBV4-1 with TRBJ2-5; either TRBD1 or TRBD2 may supply D (6 bases each). Germline V lookup: CDR1 MGHRA, CDR2 YSYEKL. This CDR3 spans 15 amino acids. The V end lost 1 base, the J end lost 5 bases, and 14 bases lay between the germline ends. CDR3 region: CASSQGQGSGETQYF. CDR3 bases: TGCGCCAGCAGCCAAGGCCAGGGGAGCGGGGAGACCCAGTACTTC.

There are a few counts of this clonotype. The chain links TRBV5-1 to TRBJ2-7; D ambiguous. The germline V and J ends were trimmed by 0 bases and 3 bases, with 10 bases remaining between them. The germline gives CDR1 SGHRS, CDR2 YFSETQ. The CDR3 has 14 amino acids. This CDR3 is CASSLGGSGYEQYF. Here the CDR3 DNA reads TGCGCCAGCAGCTTGGGCGGCAGTGGCTACGAGCAGTACTTC.

This chain uses TRBV19 with TRBJ2-1; a weak D match, TRBD2 (5 bases). This CDR3 contains 13 residues. V lost 3 bases, J lost 6 bases, and 9 bases lay in between. CDR1 LNHDA and CDR2 SQIVND come from the germline V gene (reference sequence). This CDR3 is CASSMDAGNEQFF. The CDR3 bases are TGTGCCAGTAGTATGGATGCGGGCAATGAGCAGTTCTTC. The whole variable domain, filled in from reference TRBV19 and TRBJ2-1, reads DGGITQSPKYLFRKEGQNVTLSCEQNLNHDAMYWYRQDPGQGLRLIYYSQIVNDFQKGDIAEGYSVSREKKESFPLTVTSAQKNPTAFYLCASSMDAGNEQFFGPGTRLTVL.

In this sample, this clonotype turned up a few times. V is TRBV4-1 and J is TRBJ2-1; D may be TRBD1 or TRBD2 (5 bases each). Per the germline V gene, CDR1 is MGHRA and CDR2 is YSYEKL. This CDR3 spans 19 amino acids. V was trimmed by 4 bases and J by 4 bases, leaving 26 bases between them. As DNA, the CDR3 is TGCGCCAGCAGCCGGGAGACAGATTCCACCGACTCCATTTACAATGAGCAGTTCTTC. This sequence encodes CASSRETDSTDSIYNEQFF.

V usage is TRBV4-3 and J usage is TRBJ2-1; D might be TRBD1 or TRBD2, each matching 6 bases. V was trimmed by 3 bases and J by 6 bases, leaving 18 bases between them. The CDR3 is made up of 16 amino acids. The V gene's germline CDR1 is LGHNA and CDR2 YSLEER. CDR3 sequence: CASSQTWGALGNEQFF. CDR3 bases: TGCGCCAGCAGCCAGACGTGGGGGGCTTTGGGCAATGAGCAGTTCTTC.

This chain links TRBV29-1 with TRBJ2-1; 8 bases are shared with TRBD2. V was pared by 5 bases and J by 11 bases, with 5 bases of the junction left unmatched. This CDR3 has 11 residues. Germline-derived CDR1 and CDR2 are SQVTM and ANQGSEA. DNA of the CDR3: TGCAGCGTTCCTAGCGGGCCTCAGCAGTTCTTC. Translating it yields CSVPSGPQQFF.

This clonotype was found a few times. V and J are TRBV14 and TRBJ2-7; D gene ambiguous. The germline V and J ends were trimmed by 1 base and 6 bases, with 7 bases remaining between them. The CDR3 totals 12 residues. The germline CDR1 and CDR2 sequences are SGHDN and FVKESK. Here the CDR3 reads CASSQGLAEQYF. The CDR3 DNA reads as TGTGCCAGCAGCCAAGGCCTCGCCGAGCAGTACTTC.

This clonotype was detected a few times. The chain has TRBV7-6 and TRBJ1-1; D gene ambiguous. The CDR3 covers 14 residues. The germline V and J ends were trimmed by 1 base and 1 base, with 7 bases remaining between them. Germline V gives CDR1 SGHVS, CDR2 FNYEAQ. The CDR3 loop is CASSLGRSNTEAFF. The DNA for the CDR3 is TGTGCCAGCAGCTTAGGACGGTCGAACACTGAAGCTTTCTTT.

The chain couples TRBV7-9 to TRBJ2-5, with D hard to call. The V and J ends lost 6 bases and 5 bases respectively, with 13 bases between them. The length of the CDR3 is 13 residues. The germline V gene has CDR1 SEHNR and CDR2 FQNEAQ (reference sequence). The chain's CDR3 is CASRPYHEETQYF. The CDR3 nucleotides are TGTGCCAGCAGACCCTATCATGAGGAGACCCAGTACTTC. The full variable domain, its missing parts supplied by reference TRBV7-9 and TRBJ2-5, is DTGVSQNPRHKITKRGQNVTFRCDPISEHNRLYWYRQTLGQGPEFLTYFQNEAQLEKSRLLSDRFSAERPKGSFSTLEIQRTEQGDSAMYLCASRPYHEETQYFGPGTRLLVL.